These 19 T cell receptor beta chains originate from one sample sequenced in a study of tumor and adjacent non-tumor tissue in lung cancer. No cell sorting was done before RNA was extracted from the tissue. More than 3 cm separated this lung sample from the edge of the tumor. Three rounds of nested PCR, following a modified ARM-PCR protocol, produced the TCRbeta library. TCRdb ran MiXCR on the multiplex PCR reads and lists one entry per CDR3 protein. Of approximately 53,000 distinct CDR3 sequences listed, just under 75% are singletons. The sequencing sample was made of distant non-tumor lung tissue. Receptors originate from a woman aged 60 to 75 with non-small cell lung cancer.

The CDR3 DNA reads TGTGCCAGCAGCCTTACAGGGACGGAAGAGACCCAGTACTTC. As protein: CASSLTGTEETQYF. This chain joins TRBV13 and TRBJ2-5; tentative D call: TRBD1 (6 bases). Trimming took off 5 bases at V and 3 bases at J, with 13 bases between the two ends. In germline, CDR1 is PRHDT, CDR2 FYEKMQ (reference sequence). This CDR3 comprises 14 residues.

This clonotype was counted ten times or more. The chain combines TRBV20-1 with TRBJ1-1, with D tentatively TRBD1 (6 bases). Trimming took 5 bases from V and 3 from J, leaving 19 bases between them. The CDR3 has 15 amino acids. Germline assignment: CDR1 DFQATT and CDR2 SNEGSKA (reference sequence). In DNA, the CDR3 is TGCAGTGCTCACATTTTAGGGGGGGAAGACACTGAAGCTTTCTTT. Residues: CSAHILGGEDTEAFF.

Turning to this clonotype: A clone one base away is much larger, so this may be a read error. The genes are TRBV28 and TRBJ1-2, with 9 positions matching TRBD1. The CDR3 is 14 residues long. V was pared by 8 bases and J by 7 bases, with 11 bases of the junction left unmatched. Germline assignment: CDR1 MDHEN and CDR2 SYDVKM. As DNA, the CDR3 is TGTGCCAGCGGTTCCCGGGACAGGGTGCGTGGCTACACCTTC. Translated, it gives CASGSRDRVRGYTF.

The CDR3 is CASGSRGDNQPQHF. The CDR3, as DNA: TGTGCCAGCGGTTCCCGGGGTGACAATCAGCCCCAGCATTTT. The chain is built from TRBV6-2 or TRBV6-3 and TRBJ1-5; D gene ambiguous. CDR1 is MNHEY and CDR2 is SVGEGT in the germline V gene. V lost 8 bases and J lost 3, with 14 bases in between. The CDR3 covers 14 residues.

The genes are TRBV12-3 or TRBV12-4 and TRBJ2-7, with 7 nucleotides matching TRBD2. V lost 8 bases and J lost 4; bases outside the gene matches: 8. The length of the CDR3 is 13 residues. CDR3 nucleotides: TGTGCCAGCTTTGGGGGGGAATCGTACGAGCAGTACTTC. Amino acid sequence: CASFGGESYEQYF.

The chain carries TRBV6-2 or TRBV6-3 and TRBJ2-7, with D possibly being TRBD1 or TRBD2 (5 bases each). CDR3 length: 14 residues. Per the germline V gene, CDR1 is MNHEY and CDR2 is SVGEGT. V gave up 5 bases and J gave up 12 bases, with 23 bases separating them. The CDR3 region is CASSTGTARMEWYF. In DNA, the CDR3 is TGTGCCAGCAGTACCGGGACCGCCCGGATGGAGTGGTACTTC.

In regard to this clonotype: One junction end disagrees with the germline gene, perhaps due to a read error. The chain employs TRBV11-3 and TRBJ2-2; 9 nucleotides align to TRBD1. The germline V gene has CDR1 SGHNT and CDR2 YENEEA. The CDR3 has 15 amino acids. CDR3 DNA: TGTGCCCGCAGTCCCGGGACAGGGTTCACCGGGGAGCTGTTTTTT. It encodes CARSPGTGFTGELFF.

A remark on this clonotype: The junction departs from germline at one end; a sequencing error may be responsible. V gene TRBV5-4 combines with J gene TRBJ1-2; D perhaps matches TRBD1 (6 bases). CDR1 is SGHNT, CDR2 YYREEE, per germline (reference sequence). The CDR3 runs to 12 residues. The CDR3 protein is CASSLGGAGYAF. CDR3 sequence (DNA): TGTGCCAGCAGCTTGGGGGGGGCGGGCTACGCCTTC.

The chain couples TRBV6-2 or TRBV6-3 to TRBJ1-5, with TRBD1 identical over 8 bases. The J call is uncertain, as TRBJ2-3 better fits the DNA end. The CDR3 loop spans 15 amino acids. Per the germline V gene, CDR1 is MNHEY and CDR2 is SVGEGT. The CDR3 nucleotides read TGTGCCAGCAAGACGGACAGGGATTTCAATCAGTCCCAGTATTTT. Its protein is CASKTDRDFNQSQYF.

Comment on this clonotype: At one of its ends the junction is not consistent with the germline gene, which may arise from a read error. The chain couples TRBV4-3 to TRBJ1-5; 9 bases are a match to TRBD1. Germline V gives CDR1 LGHNA, CDR2 YSLEER. This CDR3 spans 15 amino acids. For the CDR3, the DNA is TGCGCCAGCAGCCTCTCGATGACAGGGGGGCAGCCCCAGGATTTT. Its protein is CASSLSMTGGQPQDF.

Turning to this clonotype: Germline and junction disagree at one end, which may indicate a read error. This chain joins TRBV6-2 or TRBV6-3 and TRBJ2-2; D uncertain. Germline CDR1 reads MNHEY; CDR2 reads SVGEGT. The CDR3 consists of 14 residues. CDR3 coding DNA: TGTGCCAGCAGTTTTCCTTCGAACACCCGGGAGCTGTTTTTT. Encoded protein: CASSFPSNTRELFF.

CDR3 in DNA: TGTGCCACCGGAGGGCAGGGTTTTGGGACGCAGTATTTT. Translation: CATGGQGFGTQYF. V and J are TRBV2 and TRBJ2-3, with a weak D call TRBD2 (6 bases). The CDR3 totals 13 residues. Trimming took 10 bases from V and 9 from J, leaving 20 bases between them. Germline V gene data show CDR1 as SNHLY and CDR2 as FYNNEI.

Comment on this clonotype: In this CDR3 the conserved last residue, phenylalanine or tryptophan, is missing, so a read error is likely. It is unclear where the CDR3 begins or ends on the DNA, so no DNA is shown, and the CDR3 is as TCRdb lists it. This chain links TRBV6-1 with TRBJ2-4; the D call in the table, TRBD1, was not verified against the DNA. Counting both end residues, the CDR3 totals 16 amino acids. Per germline, CDR1 MNHNS and CDR2 SASEGT. CDR3 amino acids: CASSDPGQSAKNIRYL.

V is TRBV4-3 and J is TRBJ2-3; 12 bases line up with TRBD2. The V segment lost 1 base and the J segment 15 bases; nucleotides outside the gene matches: 11. CDR1 is LGHNA and CDR2 is YSLEER in the germline V gene. The CDR3 has 15 residues. CDR3: CASSQGTSGADAHYF. CDR3 nucleotide sequence: TGCGCCAGCAGCCAAGGGACTAGCGGGGCAGATGCACATTATTTT.

About this clonotype itself: One end of the junction fails to match germline, which may point to a read error. The J gene is TRBJ2-3, the V gene TRBV12-3 or TRBV12-4; the D gene could be TRBD1 or TRBD2 (5 bases each). There are 16 residues in the CDR3. As DNA, the CDR3 is TGTGCCAGCAGTTCAACCGGGACGGCGGCGACATATACGCAATATTTT. Residues: CASSSTGTAATYTQYF.

Comments on this clonotype: One end of the junction does not line up with germline, which may come from a read error. V gene TRBV4-3 combines with J gene TRBJ2-1, with 7 bases that match TRBD1. The germline V gene has CDR1 LGHNA and CDR2 YSLEER. The CDR3 has 15 residues. The CDR3: CANSQERGPYNGQFF. CDR3 coding DNA: TGCGCCAACAGTCAAGAGAGGGGGCCTTACAATGGGCAGTTCTTC.

V is TRBV5-6 and J is TRBJ1-2; the match to TRBD1 covers 8 bases. The CDR3 is 16 amino acids. Unmatched junction bases numbered 17, after V lost 4 bases and J lost 9 bases. Germline assignment: CDR1 SGHDT and CDR2 YYEEEE. The CDR3 DNA follows: TGTGCCAGCAGCCCGTTGGACGGACAGGGCCACCATCGCTACACCTTC. It is translated as CASSPLDGQGHHRYTF.

A few counts support this clonotype. This chain uses TRBV4-3 with TRBJ2-7; 10 bases agree with TRBD1. The germline V gene encodes CDR1 LGHNA and CDR2 YSLEER. The CDR3 contains 16 residues. Unmatched junction bases numbered 12, after V lost 8 bases and J lost 2 bases. CDR3 protein: CASGQDNGQGAYEQYF. The CDR3 nucleotides are TGCGCCAGCGGTCAGGATAACGGACAGGGGGCCTACGAGCAGTACTTC.

For this clonotype: The junction differs from germline at one of its ends, possibly a read error. The rearrangement joins TRBV11-2 to TRBJ2-1; TRBD1 agrees at 7 bases. The CDR3 spans 14 residues. Germline V gene sequence: CDR1 SGHAT, CDR2 FQNNGV. CDR3 nucleotides: TGTTCCAGCAGGCCCACGGCAGGGGGTAATGAGCAGTTCTTC. This translates into CSSRPTAGGNEQFF.